This T cell receptor (beta chain) was identified during a study of cytomegalovirus exposure and HLA in healthy donors. The PCR employed 60 Vbeta primers together with 13 Jbeta primers. This table comes from immunoSEQ multiplex PCR, and its TCRdb copy is limited to in-frame clones, with some not included. In the table there are some 110,000 clones, about 84% of which are singletons. V was clipped by 2 bases and J by 7 bases, with 11 bases between them. Germline V gene sequence: CDR1 LNHNV, CDR2 YYDKDF (reference sequence). The CDR3 runs 13 residues. This chain links TRBV15 with TRBJ1-1, with TRBD1 as a possible D gene (5 bases). Material: PBMCs. The TCR was taken from a man aged 35 to 55 in good health and CMV-seronegative. CDR3 residues: CATSRTTVNEAFF. The CDR3 DNA reads as TGTGCCACCAGCAGAACGACAGTAAATGAAGCTTTCTTT.